The rows below give T cell receptor beta chains drawn from one sample of a study of cytomegalovirus exposure and HLA in healthy donors. Produced via immunoSEQ multiplex PCR; TCRdb's table is partial and in-frame only. The table gives about 110,000 clones; the top ten clones make up roughly 3.6% of it. The specimen was PBMCs. The source is a man aged 30 to 45 in good health and CMV-seronegative. Each CDR3 is given with its conserved first and last residue. A D gene is named only where the DNA matches it firmly.

d_gene: NA
v_gene: TRBV5-4
j_gene: TRBJ1-2
CDR3aa: CASSLVSSPRDISGYTF
CDR3nt: TGTGCCAGCAGCTTGGTATCTTCTCCCAGGGACATTTCTGGCTACACCTTC

d_gene: TRBD1
v_gene: TRBV6-5
j_gene: TRBJ1-1
CDR3aa: CASRTGKNTEAFF
CDR3nt: TGTGCCAGCAGGACAGGGAAGAACACTGAAGCTTTCTTT

d_gene: TRBD2
v_gene: TRBV9
j_gene: TRBJ2-3
CDR3aa: CASSARLAGGLGADTQYF
CDR3nt: TGTGCCAGCAGCGCAAGACTAGCGGGGGGGCTGGGGGCAGATACGCAGTATTTT

d_gene: NA
v_gene: TRBV5-1
j_gene: TRBJ1-3
CDR3aa: CASTPTGMDGNTIYF
CDR3nt: TGCGCCAGCACCCCTACAGGGATGGACGGAAACACCATATATTTT

d_gene: NA
v_gene: TRBV19
j_gene: TRBJ1-1
CDR3aa: CASPRGGRERVIYTEAFF
CDR3nt: TGTGCCAGTCCCCGGGGGGGGAGAGAAAGGGTAATTTACACTGAAGCTTTCTTT

d_gene: TRBD1
v_gene: TRBV4-2
j_gene: TRBJ1-1
CDR3aa: CASSHVGQPNTEAFF
CDR3nt: TGTGCCAGCAGCCACGTGGGACAGCCGAACACTGAAGCTTTCTTT

d_gene: TRBD1
v_gene: TRBV4-3
j_gene: TRBJ1-1
CDR3aa: CASSLGGGGLNTEAFF
CDR3nt: TGCGCCAGCAGCCTCGGAGGGGGCGGCCTGAACACTGAAGCTTTCTTT

d_gene: NA
v_gene: TRBV7-2
j_gene: TRBJ1-2
CDR3aa: CASSPMTEGGYTF
CDR3nt: TGTGCCAGCAGCCCCATGACGGAGGGGGGCTACACCTTC

d_gene: TRBD1
v_gene: TRBV19
j_gene: TRBJ1-2
CDR3aa: CASSIAQGQATGYGYTF
CDR3nt: TGTGCCAGTAGTATAGCTCAAGGACAGGCTACGGGCTATGGCTACACCTTC

d_gene: NA
v_gene: TRBV19
j_gene: TRBJ2-6
CDR3aa: CASSPSGANVLTF
CDR3nt: TGTGCCAGTAGTCCCTCCGGGGCCAACGTCCTGACTTTC

d_gene: NA
v_gene: TRBV6-5
j_gene: TRBJ1-4
CDR3aa: CASSYRGTDEKLFF
CDR3nt: TGTGCCAGCAGTTACCGGGGGACCGATGAAAAACTGTTTTTT

d_gene: NA
v_gene: TRBV6-1
j_gene: TRBJ2-7
CDR3aa: CASRQGPFGEQYF
CDR3nt: TGTGCCAGCAGACAGGGCCCTTTCGGCGAGCAGTACTTC

d_gene: NA
v_gene: TRBV27
j_gene: TRBJ1-6
CDR3aa: CASSSDGRVASSPLHF
CDR3nt: TGTGCCAGCAGTTCGGATGGGAGGGTAGCTAGCTCACCCCTCCACTTT

d_gene: TRBD1
v_gene: TRBV6-6
j_gene: TRBJ2-1
CDR3aa: CASSWTGSSYNEQFF
CDR3nt: TGTGCCAGCAGTTGGACAGGGAGCTCCTACAATGAGCAGTTCTTC

d_gene: NA
v_gene: TRBV7-2
j_gene: TRBJ1-2
CDR3aa: CASSGRTASNYGYTF
CDR3nt: TGTGCCAGCAGCGGACGGACAGCCTCGAACTATGGCTACACCTTC

d_gene: TRBD1
v_gene: TRBV6-1
j_gene: TRBJ2-7
CDR3aa: CASSEISGTGSYEQYF
CDR3nt: TGTGCCAGCAGTGAGATTTCCGGGACAGGATCCTACGAGCAGTACTTC

d_gene: NA
v_gene: TRBV27
j_gene: TRBJ2-2
CDR3aa: CASSLQGNTGELFF
CDR3nt: TGTGCCAGCAGTTTACAGGGGAACACCGGGGAGCTGTTTTTT

d_gene: NA
v_gene: TRBV7-8
j_gene: TRBJ1-5
CDR3aa: CASSLAPERDSNQPQHF
CDR3nt: TGTGCCAGCAGCTTAGCGCCTGAGAGGGATAGCAATCAGCCCCAGCATTTT

d_gene: NA
v_gene: TRBV4-1
j_gene: TRBJ1-5
CDR3aa: CASSPLPGGVSNQPQHF
CDR3nt: TGCGCCAGCAGCCCGCTTCCGGGGGGGGTGAGCAATCAGCCCCAGCATTTT

d_gene: TRBD2
v_gene: TRBV5-4
j_gene: TRBJ2-7
CDR3aa: CASSPAGTSYEQYF
CDR3nt: TGTGCCAGCAGCCCAGCGGGGACGTCCTACGAGCAGTACTTC

d_gene: TRBD1
v_gene: TRBV9
j_gene: TRBJ1-1
CDR3aa: CASSVGGQGGAEAFF
CDR3nt: TGTGCCAGCAGCGTAGGGGGACAGGGGGGCGCTGAAGCTTTCTTT

d_gene: NA
v_gene: TRBV25-1
j_gene: TRBJ1-4
CDR3aa: CASSDPGTLREKLFF
CDR3nt: TGTGCCAGCAGTGATCCCGGGACACTCAGGGAAAAACTGTTTTTT